The sequence of this TCR beta chain was determined in a study of blood T cell repertoires in COVID-19 (dated by TCRdb to 2018 to 2020). Regarding the complete study: Samples covering the acute and convalescent phases of COVID-19 were provided by collaborators in the United States, Italy and Spain. The material from the prospective study consisted of cDNA or gDNA derived from T cells, B-cell-depleted T cells, or PBMCs. Deeply sampled blood TCRbeta repertoires from subjects exposed to, actively infected with, or recovered from COVID-19 were included in the dataset. The repertoires were released in a freely available public database intended as a resource for research on the immune response to SARS-CoV-2. The samples were drawn from the first 160 participants of the ongoing ImmuneRACE study and from some 1,300 subjects provided by 6 global collaborators. The sample metadata nearly always contained a de-identified subject ID, COVID-19 status, age in years and sex. Where HLA class I and class II types were available, the types were taken from metadata supplied by the sample provider, not from assay-based typing.

The collaborating institutions used their own protocols to collect whole blood in K2EDTA tubes. For TCRbeta analysis, collaborators shipped samples as frozen whole blood, isolated PBMCs, or DNA extracted from either of those sample types. TCRbeta CDR3 regions were amplified from genomic DNA using the immunoSEQ Assay, a bias-controlled multiplex PCR. The original pipeline was this. Nucleated cell counts per sample were estimated from amplification of reference gene primers within the assay. To quantify the absolute abundance of each unique TCRbeta CDR3 rearrangement, sequence reads were collapsed and filtered. For each sample, productive Simpson clonality was calculated by taking the square root of Simpson's diversity index across productive rearrangements. Sourced from immuneACCESS, this table was stored by TCRdb with only in-frame sequences that have V and J called. A share of the clones is absent; for the studies checked, an unresolved V gene accounts for under half, and the remainder has no known explanation. The DNA was the basis for D and trimming; V, J and clone size are from that table. Recorded for this sample are approximately 200,000 clones; roughly nine tenths of them occurred a single time. The top ten constitute less than 3% of the sample.

What the work shows at the level of the full study, not this receptor alone: How much clinical and demographic metadata was included differed by source and by participant, and the metadata was provided uncurated.

This clone is a singleton in its sample. Its specific antigen is unknown. No per-base quality is available; no much larger clone lies one base away. The receptor was isolated from a woman in her 30s with active or convalescent COVID-19. The sequencing input was peripheral blood.

In nucleotide form, the sequence is TGTGCCAGCAGTTTGGGCCTCTATGGCTACACCTTC. It specifies CASSLGLYGYTF. The V and J genes are TRBV28 and TRBJ1-2, with the identity of the D gene unclear. CDR1 MDHEN and CDR2 SYDVKM are derived from the germline V gene. The germline ends are 6 bases apart after V is trimmed by 3 bases and J by 4 bases. CDR3 length: 12 amino acids, cysteine to phenylalanine. Only the CDR3 region is kept as DNA, spanning 36 bases read in frame from base 1.